Detailed here is one T cell receptor (beta chain). This record comes from a study of cytomegalovirus exposure and HLA in healthy donors. Germline loops: CDR1 SGHTA, CDR2 FQGNSA. With 5 bases removed from V and 3 bases from J, the gap between germline ends came to 9 bases. This CDR3 is 13 amino acids long. A multiplex PCR was run with 60 Vbeta primers and 13 Jbeta primers. TCRdb's copy holds only in-frame clones and misses some; the assay was immunoSEQ multiplex PCR. Of under 200,000 clones listed, less than 85% are singletons. The chain combines TRBV7-2 with TRBJ2-3, with a tentative D call TRBD1 (5 bases). This clonotype originated in a male donor in good health and CMV-seronegative. Material: PBMCs. CDR3 residues: CASSKPGTDTQYF. As DNA, the CDR3 is TGTGCCAGCAGCAAGCCAGGGACAGATACGCAGTATTTT. The whole variable domain, remainder taken from reference TRBV7-2 and TRBJ2-3, is GAGVSQSPSNKVTEKGKDVELRCDPISGHTALYWYRQSLGQGLEFLIYFQGNSAPDKSGLPSDRFSAERTGGSVSTLTIQRTQQEDSAVYLCASSKPGTDTQYFGPGTRLTVL.